These 8 T cell receptor beta chains were all obtained from the same sample, sequenced in a study of control samples from healthy donors and cancer patients. Clones were read by immunoSEQ multiplex PCR, and TCRdb kept only the in-frame ones, dropping some. The table includes 150,000 to 200,000 clones, 80% to 90% detected once. The sample taken for sequencing was blood. These receptors were obtained from a man between 18 and 29 years old in good health.

This clone has a single count. The chain recombines TRBV5-1 with TRBJ2-3; D unclear. Germline CDR1 is SGHRS and CDR2 is YFSETQ. The CDR3 consists of 15 residues. With 5 bases removed from V and 2 bases from J, the gap between germline ends came to 15 bases. This CDR3 is CASSVDVALTDTQYF. The DNA for the CDR3 is TGCGCCAGCAGTGTCGATGTGGCCCTCACAGATACGCAGTATTTT.

The gene calls are TRBV11-2 and TRBJ2-4; D remains unclear. The CDR3 has 14 residues. V lost 5 bases and J 7 bases, leaving 15 bases between the germline ends. The V gene's germline CDR1 is SGHAT and CDR2 FQNNGV. The CDR3 bases are TGTGCCAGCAGCCTGGGCCCGGGTGATAACATTCAGTACTTC. The encoded protein is CASSLGPGDNIQYF.

The chain is built from TRBV5-6 and TRBJ1-2, with unresolved D. Trimming shortened V by 5 bases and J by 0 bases, and 17 bases separated the two germline ends. The V gene's germline CDR1 is SGHDT and CDR2 YYEEEE. This CDR3 contains 16 residues. Here the CDR3 reads CASSRLKGSANYGYTF. The CDR3 coding sequence is TGTGCCAGCAGTAGACTGAAGGGATCAGCTAACTATGGCTACACCTTC. Full variable domain (rest looked up from reference TRBV5-6 and TRBJ1-2): DAGVTQSPTHLIKTRGQQVTLRCSPKSGHDTVSWYQQALGQGPQFIFQYYEEEERQRGNFPDRFSGHQFPNYSSELNVNALLLGDSALYLCASSRLKGSANYGYTFGSGTRLTVV.

The chain combines TRBV9 with TRBJ2-2; 10 bases align to TRBD2. Per the germline V gene, CDR1 is SGDLS and CDR2 is YYNGEE. The CDR3 has 17 residues. V lost 3 bases to trimming and J lost 4 bases; unmatched junction nucleotides: 9. The CDR3 DNA sequence: TGTGCCAGCAGCGCCCAAAAGCGGGGGGGTGTCACCGGGGAGCTGTTTTTT. It translates to CASSAQKRGGVTGELFF.

V and J are TRBV24-1 and TRBJ1-2; D is possibly TRBD1 (6 bases). This CDR3 contains 15 residues. V lost 2 bases and J 4 bases, leaving 13 bases between the germline ends. Germline CDR1 and CDR2: KGHDR and SFDVKD. For the CDR3, the DNA is TGTGCCACCAGTGATTGGGCAGGGGATAGCTATGGCTACACCTTC. It specifies CATSDWAGDSYGYTF.

DNA of the CDR3: TGTGCCAGCAGCTTGGGGCGGGGCTACACCTTC. Protein product: CASSLGRGYTF. The genes are TRBV7-8 and TRBJ1-2, with D possibly TRBD1 on 5 matching bases. Germline V lookup: CDR1 SGHVS, CDR2 FQNEAQ. CDR3 size: 11 residues. Trimming removed 3 bases at V and 8 bases at J, with 7 bases between.

The V gene is TRBV6-6, the J gene TRBJ2-5; D might be TRBD1 or TRBD2, each matching 5 bases. CDR3 size: 14 residues. Per the germline V gene, CDR1 is MNHNY and CDR2 is SVGAGI (reference sequence). The germline V and J ends were trimmed by 0 bases and 3 bases, with 8 bases remaining between them. CDR3 residues: CASSYSRGEETQYF. CDR3 nucleotide sequence: TGTGCCAGCAGTTACTCGAGGGGAGAAGAGACCCAGTACTTC.

The CDR3 sequence is CASSPQPLAGANNEQFF. The CDR3 coding sequence is TGTGCCAGCAGCCCGCAACCCCTAGCGGGGGCAAACAATGAGCAGTTCTTC. The chain couples TRBV5-4 to TRBJ2-1; TRBD2 matches at 10 bases. The CDR3 runs to 17 residues. Losses at the gene ends were 4 bases for V and 5 bases for J; bases not matched to a gene: 12. Germline CDR1 is SGHNT and CDR2 is YYREEE (reference sequence).